This note documents a single T cell receptor beta chain sequence. Sequencing targeted TCR beta in T cells from blood (CD8+ and CD4+). The CD8+ and CD4+ T cells were isolated magnetically using a negative isolation approach, whereas the TEMRA cells were enriched by FACS. This specimen comes from a study of CD8 T cells in Susac syndrome. The authors reverse transcribed roughly 0.5 to 1 ug RNA with random hexamers. immunoSEQ multiplex PCR amplified TCR beta CDR3 across 54 Vbeta, 13 Jbeta. One entry per CDR3 protein, called by TCRdb with MiXCR from the immunoSEQ multiplex PCR reads. The sample consists of 120,000 to 150,000 distinct CDR3 sequences, 94% of them appearing once. Sample: CD4+ T cells from PBMCs. The clonotype originates from a human donor in good health.

CDR3 DNA: TGCAGTGCCGTAGGGCGCCAAGAGACCCAGTACTTC. Its translation is CSAVGRQETQYF. V is TRBV20-1 and J is TRBJ2-5; D is unresolved. Trimming pared 6 bases from V and 1 base from J, leaving 9 bases between. CDR1 and CDR2 (germline): DFQATT, SNEGSKA (reference sequence). The CDR3 contains 12 residues.